Each of the 30 T cell receptor beta chains below was sequenced from the same sample in a study of blood T cell repertoires in COVID-19. Sequencing was performed with immunoSEQ multiplex PCR; in TCRdb, only in-frame clones are kept and a portion is missing. In the table there are over 50,000 clones, 65% to 90% of which are singletons. Material: peripheral blood. These receptors were obtained from a human donor in a cohort sampled during active COVID-19.

There are a few counts of this clone. V and J are TRBV7-9 and TRBJ2-7; 8 nucleotides agree with TRBD1. Germline assignment: CDR1 SEHNR and CDR2 FQNEAQ (reference sequence). This CDR3 has 13 amino acids. With V trimmed by 8 bases and J by 4 bases, 7 bases remained unmatched. The CDR3 DNA follows: TGTGCCAGCCGTCAGGGGGCGGCGTACGAGCAGTACTTC. It yields the protein CASRQGAAYEQYF. Combining the CDR3 with reference TRBV7-9 and TRBJ2-7 gives the whole variable domain DTGVSQNPRHKITKRGQNVTFRCDPISEHNRLYWYRQTLGQGPEFLTYFQNEAQLEKSRLLSDRFSAERPKGSFSTLEIQRTEQGDSAMYLCASRQGAAYEQYFGPGTRLTVT.

The chain is built from TRBV28 and TRBJ1-4; D ambiguous. Germline V gene lookup returns CDR1 MDHEN and CDR2 SYDVKM. Trimming took off 4 bases at V and 7 bases at J, with 13 bases between the two ends. The CDR3 sequence is 14 residues long. CDR3 nucleotides: TGTGCCAGCAGTTCACCCTTTAGTGGTGAAAAACTGTTTTTT. It translates to CASSSPFSGEKLFF. The variable domain in full, completed from reference TRBV28 and TRBJ1-4, reads DVKVTQSSRYLVKRTGEKVFLECVQDMDHENMFWYRQDPGLGLRLIYFSYDVKMKEKGDIPEGYSVSREKKERFSLILESASTNQTSMYLCASSSPFSGEKLFFGSGTQLSVL.

Details on this clone: Other DNA sequences in the same sample also yield this CDR3. The gene calls are TRBV7-3 and TRBJ2-7; 9 nucleotides align to TRBD1. The CDR3 has 14 residues. Unmatched junction bases numbered 3, after V lost 3 bases and J lost 3 bases. The V gene's germline CDR1 is SGHTA and CDR2 FQGTGA. The CDR3 region is CASSFGTGNYEQYF. In DNA form, the CDR3 reads TGTGCCAGCAGCTTCGGGACAGGGAACTACGAGCAGTACTTC.

The chain links TRBV19 to TRBJ1-6; 9 positions match TRBD1. The CDR3 runs to 14 residues. V lost 7 bases, J lost 10 bases, and 8 bases stayed unmatched. Germline CDR1 reads LNHDA; CDR2 reads SQIVND (reference sequence). The DNA of the CDR3 is TGTGCCAGTACCGCACAGGGGGCCAGCTCACCCCTCCACTTT. Its translation is CASTAQGASSPLHF.

The chain couples TRBV2 to TRBJ1-6, with D unresolved. CDR3 length: 14 amino acids. Trimming took 6 bases from V and 5 from J, leaving 11 bases between them. Germline values: CDR1 SNHLY, CDR2 FYNNEI. The CDR3 nucleotides are TGTGCCAGCAGGCAGGAGGTCGATAATTCACCCCTCCACTTT. Encoded protein: CASRQEVDNSPLHF.

V usage is TRBV3-1 (or the pseudogene TRBV3-2) and J usage is TRBJ1-3; D might be TRBD1 (5 bases). Germline CDR1 is LGHDT and CDR2 is YNNKEL (reference sequence). This CDR3 spans 15 amino acids. V lost 2 bases and J 0 bases, leaving 8 bases between the germline ends. CDR3 residues: CASSQTGSSGNTIYF. DNA for the CDR3: TGTGCCAGCAGCCAAACAGGAAGCTCTGGAAACACCATATATTTT.

There are a few counts of this clone. The rearrangement joins TRBV20-1 to TRBJ1-1; D not resolved. The ends were cut back, 4 bases at V and 6 bases at J, with 9 bases in the middle. CDR3 length: 11 residues. Germline CDR1 reads DFQATT; CDR2 reads SNEGSKA (reference sequence). This CDR3 reads CSAKRVAEAFF. The DNA for the CDR3 is TGCAGTGCTAAACGGGTCGCTGAAGCTTTCTTT.

V is TRBV28 and J is TRBJ1-1; TRBD1 matches 10 bases. V shed 2 bases, J shed 3 bases, and the junction held 3 bases outside the gene matches. The CDR3 is made up of 15 amino acids. Germline-derived CDR1 and CDR2 are MDHEN and SYDVKM. The DNA for the CDR3 is TGTGCCAGCAGTTTACCCGGGACAGGGGACACTGAAGCTTTCTTT. Its protein is CASSLPGTGDTEAFF.

V gene TRBV28 combines with J gene TRBJ2-7; D unclear. Trimming took 6 bases from V and 6 from J, leaving 15 bases between them. The germline V gene has CDR1 MDHEN and CDR2 SYDVKM. The CDR3 covers 13 residues. The CDR3 sequence: CASRLPSVGEQYF. CDR3 sequence (DNA): TGTGCCAGCAGACTACCCAGTGTGGGCGAGCAGTACTTC.

This clone was recorded a few times. The V and J genes are TRBV28 and TRBJ1-2; 8 bases are a match to TRBD1. The germline gives CDR1 MDHEN, CDR2 SYDVKM. The CDR3 length is 15 residues. The V segment lost 4 bases and the J segment 3 bases; nucleotides outside the gene matches: 7. CDR3 in DNA: TGTGCCAGCAGTTCTCAGGGGGCGTCATACTATGGCTACACCTTC. Its translation: CASSSQGASYYGYTF.

Sample share makes this clone medium-sized. This chain joins TRBV28 and TRBJ2-3; TRBD2 aligns across 9 bases. Germline assignment: CDR1 MDHEN and CDR2 SYDVKM. CDR3 length: 18 amino acids. J gave up 5 bases and V 2 bases, and 14 bases lay outside the gene matches. The CDR3 protein is CASSLTWAGGPAGDTQYF. The DNA of the CDR3 is TGTGCCAGCAGTTTAACGTGGGCGGGAGGGCCAGCGGGAGATACGCAGTATTTT.

This chain connects TRBV5-1 to TRBJ2-3; TRBD1 agrees at 11 bases. The CDR3 spans 15 residues. CDR1 is SGHRS and CDR2 is YFSETQ in the germline V gene. Trimming cost V 1 base and J 4 bases; bases outside gene matches: 2. The CDR3, as DNA: TGCGCCAGCAGCTTGATGGGACAGGGGGCAGATACGCAGTATTTT. Amino acids: CASSLMGQGADTQYF.

This chain's CDR3 is CASSVAPHRVLYNEQFF. The CDR3 DNA reads as TGTGCCAGCAGCGTAGCCCCACACAGGGTCCTTTACAATGAGCAGTTCTTC. The V gene is TRBV9, the J gene TRBJ2-1; D might be TRBD1 (6 bases). Germline CDR1 reads SGDLS; CDR2 reads YYNGEE. The CDR3 is 17 residues long. Trimming cost V 0 bases and J 4 bases, with 17 bases left between them.

This chain uses TRBV30 with TRBJ1-4, with 7 bases identical to TRBD1. The ends lost 1 base at V and 2 bases at J; junction bases unmatched: 4. This CDR3 has 15 amino acids. Looked up from germline, CDR1 is GTSNPN and CDR2 is SVGIG (reference sequence). CDR3 nucleotide sequence: TGTGCCTGGAGTGCGACAGGGCGCACTAATGAAAAACTGTTTTTT. Protein sequence: CAWSATGRTNEKLFF.

J is TRBJ2-5 and V is TRBV7-7, with D possibly TRBD2 on 6 matching bases. The germline CDR1 and CDR2 sequences are SSHAT and FNYEAQ (reference sequence). CDR3 length: 13 amino acids. Trimming stripped 5 bases from V and 5 bases from J, with 12 bases between. The CDR3, as DNA: TGTGCCAGCAGCCGATTGCTAGCGGAGACCCAGTACTTC. Translating it yields CASSRLLAETQYF.

The chain uses TRBV29-1 and TRBJ2-1, with 7 bases that match TRBD2. The V gene's germline CDR1 is SQVTM and CDR2 ANQGSEA. The CDR3 is 15 amino acids. The trim removed 7 bases at V and 7 bases at J, leaving 16 bases unmatched. CDR3 sequence (DNA): TGCAGCGGCTCTCCCGGACTAGTAGTCCAGAATGAGCAGTTCTTC. This sequence encodes CSGSPGLVVQNEQFF.

This clone appeared once. Written as DNA, the CDR3 is TGTGCCACCAGCCTTAGCGGGAGGACAGATACGCAGTATTTT. Translating it yields CATSLSGRTDTQYF. The chain joins TRBV15 to TRBJ2-3; 10 positions match TRBD2. Trimming took 5 bases from V and 3 from J; bases not matched to a gene: 2. Looked up from germline, CDR1 is LNHNV and CDR2 is YYDKDF (reference sequence). The CDR3 has 14 amino acids.

The chain employs TRBV24-1 and TRBJ2-1, with TRBD2 identical over 7 bases. The CDR3 extends over 15 amino acids. V lost 9 bases to trimming and J lost 4 bases; unmatched junction nucleotides: 11. CDR1 is KGHDR and CDR2 is SFDVKD in the germline V gene. For the CDR3, the DNA is TGTGCCACCCAAGCGGGAACGGGTGGTTACAATGAGCAGTTCTTC. It translates to CATQAGTGGYNEQFF.

V gene TRBV10-3 combines with J gene TRBJ1-2; D not resolved. Trimming removed 2 bases at V and 14 bases at J, with 15 bases between. The germline CDR1 and CDR2 sequences are ENHRY and SYGVKD. CDR3 length equals 12 residues. CDR3 DNA: TGTGCCATCAGTGAGCCCGAGGGCCGATTAACCTTC. This translates into CAISEPEGRLTF.

This chain joins TRBV3-1 (or the pseudogene TRBV3-2) and TRBJ2-2, with TRBD2 matching 12 bases. V shed 0 bases and J 5 bases; nucleotides not matched to a gene: 7. CDR1 is LGHDT and CDR2 is YNNKEL in the germline V gene (reference sequence). This CDR3 region has 18 residues. CDR3 DNA sequence: TGTGCCAGCAGCCAAGATCCTCTACTAGCGGGAGGTACCGGGGAGCTGTTTTTT. It is translated as CASSQDPLLAGGTGELFF.

This chain connects TRBV19 to TRBJ2-1, with TRBD2 matching over 12 bases. This CDR3 is built from 18 residues. With 3 bases clipped from V and 7 bases from J, the junction kept 13 bases outside the gene matches. From germline, CDR1 is LNHDA and CDR2 SQIVND (reference sequence). The CDR3 DNA follows: TGTGCCAGTAGTATCCCTAGCCTAGCGGGAGGGCTTCGGAATGAGCAGTTCTTC. Translation gives CASSIPSLAGGLRNEQFF. Variable domain in full (rest from reference TRBV19 and TRBJ2-1): DGGITQSPKYLFRKEGQNVTLSCEQNLNHDAMYWYRQDPGQGLRLIYYSQIVNDFQKGDIAEGYSVSREKKESFPLTVTSAQKNPTAFYLCASSIPSLAGGLRNEQFFGPGTRLTVL.

This sequence joins TRBV9 and TRBJ2-7; 7 bases are shared with TRBD1. There are 13 residues in the CDR3. V trimming: 0 bases; J trimming: 5 bases; junction bases outside the gene matches: 2. Germline CDR1 SGDLS, CDR2 YYNGEE. CDR3 bases: TGTGCCAGCAGCGTAGATCAGGGGGACGAGCAGTACTTC. Amino acid sequence: CASSVDQGDEQYF.

V is TRBV7-7 and J is TRBJ2-3; unclear D gene. CDR3 length equals 15 residues. Germline CDR1 SSHAT, CDR2 FNYEAQ (reference sequence). Trimming left V 1 base short and J 1 base short, with 9 bases between. The CDR3 spells CASSLGGDRTDTQYF. The CDR3 DNA reads as TGTGCCAGCAGCTTAGGCGGAGACCGCACAGATACGCAGTATTTT.

The chain employs TRBV4-1 and TRBJ1-5, with TRBD1 matching 7 bases. CDR1 MGHRA and CDR2 YSYEKL come from the germline V gene. V trimming: 0 bases; J trimming: 4 bases; junction bases outside the gene matches: 9. The CDR3 has 17 residues. The DNA for the CDR3 is TGCGCCAGCAGCCAAGATGACAGGGCGGGCTTTAATCAGCCCCAGCATTTT. It specifies CASSQDDRAGFNQPQHF.

V and J are TRBV28 and TRBJ1-5, with TRBD1 as a possible D gene (6 bases). The CDR3 covers 15 residues. Per germline, CDR1 MDHEN and CDR2 SYDVKM. The V end was cut by 2 bases, the J end by 6 bases, with 14 bases between. The DNA for the CDR3 is TGTGCCAGCAGTTTAAGGGCAGGGGTGGTTCAGCCCCAGCATTTT. It yields the protein CASSLRAGVVQPQHF. The entire variable domain, with the rest obtained from reference TRBV28 and TRBJ1-5, is as follows: DVKVTQSSRYLVKRTGEKVFLECVQDMDHENMFWYRQDPGLGLRLIYFSYDVKMKEKGDIPEGYSVSREKKERFSLILESASTNQTSMYLCASSLRAGVVQPQHFGDGTRLSIL.

The chain couples TRBV19 to TRBJ2-7; D might be TRBD1 (6 bases). Between the trimmed V and J ends, which lost 5 bases and 5 bases, there was a span of 16 bases. This CDR3 has 14 amino acids. The germline gives CDR1 LNHDA, CDR2 SQIVND (reference sequence). The CDR3 DNA reads TGTGCCAGTAGTTCCCTAGACAGGCCCCACGAGCAGTACTTC. Translation: CASSSLDRPHEQYF.

This rearrangement joins TRBV6-5 to TRBJ2-7, with D perhaps TRBD2 (6 bases). V lost 10 bases and J 1 base, leaving 17 bases between the germline ends. The V gene's germline CDR1 is MNHEY and CDR2 SVGAGI. The CDR3 consists of 14 residues. The CDR3: CATNRLRGSYEQYF. The CDR3 DNA follows: TGTGCCACCAATCGCCTCCGGGGGTCCTACGAGCAGTACTTC.

The V and J genes are TRBV5-1 and TRBJ2-2; 7 nucleotides align to TRBD2. The junction had 3 bases not matched to a gene; V was cut back by 2 bases and J by 5 bases. The CDR3 loop spans 14 amino acids. Germline CDR1 is SGHRS and CDR2 is YFSETQ. The CDR3 region has the DNA TGCGCCAGCAGCTTAGCGGGAAGAACCGGGGAGCTGTTTTTT. Its protein is CASSLAGRTGELFF. The variable domain in full, completed from reference TRBV5-1 and TRBJ2-2, reads KAGVTQTPRYLIKTRGQQVTLSCSPISGHRSVSWYQQTPGQGLQFLFEYFSETQRNKGNFPGRFSGRQFSNSRSEMNVSTLELGDSALYLCASSLAGRTGELFFGEGSRLTVL.

Here the CDR3 DNA reads TGTGCCAGCAGCCAAGATGCGGGAGAGACTGAAGCTTTCTTT. Protein sequence: CASSQDAGETEAFF. V usage is TRBV4-2 and J usage is TRBJ1-1; no clear D gene. V shed 0 bases and J shed 5 bases, with 10 bases lying between them. CDR1 is LGHNA and CDR2 is YNFKEQ in the germline V gene. CDR3 size: 14 residues.

The chain joins TRBV29-1 to TRBJ2-3, with a tentative D call TRBD2 (6 bases). Germline assignment: CDR1 SQVTM and CDR2 ANQGSEA. Trimming left V 6 bases short and J 2 bases short, with 12 bases between. This CDR3 contains 13 residues. The CDR3 region has the DNA TGCAGCGTCGCCCGGGACTTCACAGATACGCAGTATTTT. This encodes CSVARDFTDTQYF.